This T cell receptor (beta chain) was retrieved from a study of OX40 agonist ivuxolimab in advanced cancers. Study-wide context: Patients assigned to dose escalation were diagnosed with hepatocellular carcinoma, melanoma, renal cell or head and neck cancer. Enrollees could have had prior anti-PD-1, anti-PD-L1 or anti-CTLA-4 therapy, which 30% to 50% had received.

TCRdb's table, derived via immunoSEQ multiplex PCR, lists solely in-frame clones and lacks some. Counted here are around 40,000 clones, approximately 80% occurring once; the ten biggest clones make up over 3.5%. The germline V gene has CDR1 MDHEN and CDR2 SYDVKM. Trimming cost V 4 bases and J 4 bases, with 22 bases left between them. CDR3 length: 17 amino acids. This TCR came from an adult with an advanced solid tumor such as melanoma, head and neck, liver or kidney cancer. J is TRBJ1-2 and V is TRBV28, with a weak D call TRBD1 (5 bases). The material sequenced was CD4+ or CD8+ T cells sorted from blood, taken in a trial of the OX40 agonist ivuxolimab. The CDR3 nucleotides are TGTGCCAGCAGTTCCCCTACACCCGAAGGGGAGGTCTATGGCTACACCTTC. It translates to CASSSPTPEGEVYGYTF.